This T cell receptor (beta chain) emerged from a study of blood T cell repertoires in COVID-19. The study drew participants aged about 18 to 90 years from around 24 US areas. The CDR3 runs to 17 residues. Trimming removed 4 bases at V and 2 bases at J, with 17 bases between. CDR1 MNHEY and CDR2 SMNVEV come from the germline V gene (reference sequence). Profiled with immunoSEQ multiplex PCR; TCRdb holds only in-frame clones, not every one. The sample has roughly 200,000 clones; approximately 82% are singletons. This clone was found once. V usage is TRBV27 and J usage is TRBJ1-4, with D tentatively TRBD1 (5 bases). Sequences were obtained from PBMCs or T cells enriched from blood (not recorded which). The receptor's source is a woman between 55 and 75 years old with acute COVID-19. CDR3: CASSSPPRRGTNEKLFF. In nucleotides, the CDR3 is TGTGCCAGCAGTTCCCCCCCCAGGAGGGGTACTAATGAAAAACTGTTTTTT.